Following are 5 T cell receptor beta chains from one sample sequenced in a study of control samples from healthy donors and cancer patients. TCRdb's table, derived via immunoSEQ multiplex PCR, lists solely in-frame clones and lacks some. Among roughly 47,000 clones listed, more than 70% were seen once. The source material was PBMCs. These receptors were taken from a woman aged 55-75 years with lung cancer.

J is TRBJ1-1 and V is TRBV9; TRBD1 might be the D (5 bases). This CDR3 is built from 15 residues. The V and J ends lost 4 bases and 5 bases respectively, with 18 bases between them. Germline V lookup: CDR1 SGDLS, CDR2 YYNGEE. The CDR3 DNA reads as TGTGCCAGCAGCCCCCGTATGGGGGGAGGGACTGAAGCTTTCTTT. It specifies CASSPRMGGGTEAFF.

This chain joins TRBV5-6 and TRBJ2-5; the match to TRBD1 covers 7 bases. The CDR3 is 14 residues long. Trimming took 4 bases from V and 4 from J; bases not matched to a gene: 7. Germline V gene lookup returns CDR1 SGHDT and CDR2 YYEEEE. CDR3: CASSRGTAGETQYF. The CDR3 region has the DNA TGTGCCAGCAGCAGAGGGACAGCTGGAGAGACCCAGTACTTC.

J is TRBJ2-1 and V is TRBV5-5; TRBD1 might be the D (7 bases). The CDR3 is 17 amino acids. Trimming left V 0 bases short and J 5 bases short, with 18 bases between. Germline assignment: CDR1 SGHKS and CDR2 YYEKEE (reference sequence). As DNA, the CDR3 is TGTGCCAGCAGCTTGGAGGGGGCGGGAATGGGGCACAATGAGCAGTTCTTC. It is translated as CASSLEGAGMGHNEQFF.

The chain has TRBV28 and TRBJ2-7, with D maybe TRBD1 (5 bases). The germline V gene encodes CDR1 MDHEN and CDR2 SYDVKM. V lost 6 bases and J lost 0, with 9 bases in between. There are 13 residues in the CDR3. This CDR3 reads CASRRTGSYEQYF. In DNA form, the CDR3 reads TGTGCCAGCAGGAGAACAGGCTCCTACGAGCAGTACTTC.

This clone was recorded once. This chain links TRBV3-1 (or the pseudogene TRBV3-2) with TRBJ2-3; TRBD2 aligns across 12 bases. J was trimmed by 5 bases and V by 4 bases; bases with no gene match: 10. The germline V gene encodes CDR1 LGHDT and CDR2 YNNKEL (reference sequence). This CDR3 spans 17 amino acids. The CDR3: CASSRTLAGGPVDTQYF. The CDR3, as DNA: TGTGCCAGCAGCCGGACTCTAGCGGGAGGGCCTGTAGATACGCAGTATTTT.